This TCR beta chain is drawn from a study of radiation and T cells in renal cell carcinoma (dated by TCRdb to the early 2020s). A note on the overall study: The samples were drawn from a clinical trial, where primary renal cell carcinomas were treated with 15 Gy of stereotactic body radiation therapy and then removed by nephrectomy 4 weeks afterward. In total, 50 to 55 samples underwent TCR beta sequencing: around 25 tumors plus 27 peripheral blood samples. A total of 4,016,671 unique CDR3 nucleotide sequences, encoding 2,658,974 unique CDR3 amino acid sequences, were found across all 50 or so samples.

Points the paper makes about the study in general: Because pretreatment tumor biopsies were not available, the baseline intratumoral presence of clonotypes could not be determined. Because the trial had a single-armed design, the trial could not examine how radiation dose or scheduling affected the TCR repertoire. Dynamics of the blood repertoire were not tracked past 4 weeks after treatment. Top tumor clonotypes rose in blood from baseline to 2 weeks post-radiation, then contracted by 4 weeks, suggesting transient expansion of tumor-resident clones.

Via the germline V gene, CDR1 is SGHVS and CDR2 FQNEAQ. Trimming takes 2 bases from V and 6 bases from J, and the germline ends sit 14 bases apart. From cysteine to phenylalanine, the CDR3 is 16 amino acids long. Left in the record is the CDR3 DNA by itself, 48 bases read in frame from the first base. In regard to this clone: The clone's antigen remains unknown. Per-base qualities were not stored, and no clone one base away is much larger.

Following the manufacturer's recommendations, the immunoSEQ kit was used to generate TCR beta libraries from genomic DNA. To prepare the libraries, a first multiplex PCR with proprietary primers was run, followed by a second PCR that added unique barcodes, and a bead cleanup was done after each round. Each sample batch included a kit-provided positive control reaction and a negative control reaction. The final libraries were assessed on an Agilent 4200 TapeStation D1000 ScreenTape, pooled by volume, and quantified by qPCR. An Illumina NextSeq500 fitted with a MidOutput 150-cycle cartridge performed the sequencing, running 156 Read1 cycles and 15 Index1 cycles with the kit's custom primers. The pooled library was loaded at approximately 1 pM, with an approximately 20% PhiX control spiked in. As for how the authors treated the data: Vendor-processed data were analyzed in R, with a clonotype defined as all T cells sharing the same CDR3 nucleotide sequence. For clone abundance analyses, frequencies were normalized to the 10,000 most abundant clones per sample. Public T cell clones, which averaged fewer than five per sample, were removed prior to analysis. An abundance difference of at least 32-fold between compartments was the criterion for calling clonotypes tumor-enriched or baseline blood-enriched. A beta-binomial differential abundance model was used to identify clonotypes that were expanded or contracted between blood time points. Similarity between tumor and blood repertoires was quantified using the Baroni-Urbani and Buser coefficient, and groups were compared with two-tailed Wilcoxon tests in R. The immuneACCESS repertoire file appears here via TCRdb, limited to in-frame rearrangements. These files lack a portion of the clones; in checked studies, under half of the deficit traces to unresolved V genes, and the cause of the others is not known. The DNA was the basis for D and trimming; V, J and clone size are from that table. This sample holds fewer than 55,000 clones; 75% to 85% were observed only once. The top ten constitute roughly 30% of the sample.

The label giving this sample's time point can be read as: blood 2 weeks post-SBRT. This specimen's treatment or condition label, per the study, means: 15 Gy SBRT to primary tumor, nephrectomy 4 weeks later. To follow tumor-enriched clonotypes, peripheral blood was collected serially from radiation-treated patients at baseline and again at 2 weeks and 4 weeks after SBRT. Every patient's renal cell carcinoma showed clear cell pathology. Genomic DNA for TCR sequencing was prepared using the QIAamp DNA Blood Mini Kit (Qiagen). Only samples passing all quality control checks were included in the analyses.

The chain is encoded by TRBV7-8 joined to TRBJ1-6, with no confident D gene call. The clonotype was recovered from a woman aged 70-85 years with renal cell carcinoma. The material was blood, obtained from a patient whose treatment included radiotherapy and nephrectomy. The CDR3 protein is CASSLLRILGNSPLHF. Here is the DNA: TGTGCCAGCAGCTTATTACGGATACTGGGTAATTCACCCCTCCACTTT. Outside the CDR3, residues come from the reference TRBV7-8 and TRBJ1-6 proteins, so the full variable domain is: GAGVSQSPRYKVAKRGQDVALRCDPISGHVSLFWYQQALGQGPEFLTYFQNEAQLDKSGLPSDRFFAERPEGSVSTLKIQRTQQEDSAVYLCASSLLRILGNSPLHFGNGTRLTVT.